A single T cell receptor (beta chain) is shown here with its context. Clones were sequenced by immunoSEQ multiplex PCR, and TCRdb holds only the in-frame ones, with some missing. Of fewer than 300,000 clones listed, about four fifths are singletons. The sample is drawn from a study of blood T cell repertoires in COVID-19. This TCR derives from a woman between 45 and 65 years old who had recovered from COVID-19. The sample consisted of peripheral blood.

CDR3 in DNA: TGTGCCAGCAAGTGGGGCGGGAGCAGGGATGAGCAGTTCTTC. This translates into CASKWGGSRDEQFF. The genes are TRBV28 and TRBJ2-1; 7 bases align to TRBD2. The V gene's germline CDR1 is MDHEN and CDR2 SYDVKM. The trim removed 7 bases at V and 8 bases at J, leaving 11 bases unmatched. CDR3 length: 14 amino acids.